The 11 T cell receptor beta chains in this list originate from one sample, sequenced in a study of identical twins. MiXCR, run by TCRdb on the 5' RACE reads, gives a single entry per CDR3 protein. The table lists some 440,000 distinct CDR3 sequences, 20% to 25% of them singletons. This same sample was also taken into another study, of T cells expressing NK-cell markers.

Sequencing input: CD4+ T cells sorted from blood. Every receptor here comes from a woman aged 18-35 years in good health.

This clonotype has only a few counts. V usage is TRBV5-1 and J usage is TRBJ2-5, with D possibly matching TRBD1 (5 bases). There are 14 residues in the CDR3. Per the germline V gene, CDR1 is SGHRS and CDR2 is YFSETQ. Trimming left V 4 bases short and J 1 base short, with 11 bases between. CDR3 sequence: CASSPPTAQETQYF. The DNA for the CDR3 is TGCGCCAGCAGCCCCCCGACAGCCCAAGAGACCCAGTACTTC.

V usage is TRBV6-1 and J usage is TRBJ2-2, with D possibly called TRBD1 or TRBD2 (6 bases each). Germline V gene lookup returns CDR1 MNHNS and CDR2 SASEGT. V lost 4 bases to trimming and J lost 1 base, with 10 bases between them. The CDR3 has 15 amino acids. CDR3 nucleotide sequence: TGTGCCAGCAGTGGGAGGGGGTTGAACACCGGGGAGCTGTTTTTT. The encoded protein is CASSGRGLNTGELFF.

The chain joins TRBV10-3 to TRBJ2-6; D perhaps matches TRBD2 (5 bases). CDR1 ENHRY and CDR2 SYGVKD come from the germline V gene. Trimming took off 4 bases at V and 0 bases at J, with 10 bases between the two ends. The CDR3 runs to 16 residues. The CDR3 reads CAISGRSNSGANVLTF. CDR3 in DNA: TGTGCCATCAGTGGGAGGTCGAACTCTGGGGCCAACGTCCTGACTTTC.

The table lists this clonotype with a few counts. The chain carries TRBV7-8 and TRBJ1-3, with D unclear. The CDR3 spans 13 residues. Trimming removed 0 bases at V and 4 bases at J, with 4 bases between. Germline V gene lookup returns CDR1 SGHVS and CDR2 FQNEAQ. The CDR3 DNA reads as TGTGCCAGCAGCTTAGCGGGGGGAAACACCATATATTTT. Translated: CASSLAGGNTIYF.

This chain links TRBV20-1 with TRBJ2-7; D is possibly TRBD2 (6 bases). Germline V lookup: CDR1 DFQATT, CDR2 SNEGSKA (reference sequence). Trimming took 5 bases from V and 5 from J, leaving 19 bases between them. There are 14 residues in the CDR3. CDR3 loop: CSAPSTGSRDEQYF. In DNA, the CDR3 is TGCAGTGCTCCCTCCACCGGGAGCCGCGACGAGCAGTACTTC.

The chain combines TRBV6-5 with TRBJ2-5; 10 bases are a match to TRBD2. The V gene end was trimmed by 5 bases and the J gene end by 6 bases; junction bases not matched to a gene: 9. Germline V lookup: CDR1 MNHEY, CDR2 SVGAGI. This CDR3 has 15 amino acids. CDR3 nucleotide sequence: TGTGCCAGCAGTCTTACAAGCGGGGGGGCGAAGACCCAGTACTTC. Protein sequence: CASSLTSGGAKTQYF.

There are many counts of this clonotype. This rearrangement joins TRBV20-1 to TRBJ2-7; D is perhaps TRBD1 (6 bases). Germline V gene sequence: CDR1 DFQATT, CDR2 SNEGSKA (reference sequence). Trimming cost V 6 bases and J 3 bases, with 12 bases left between them. This CDR3 has 12 residues. The CDR3 sequence is CSARVQGYEQYF. CDR3 coding DNA: TGCAGTGCCCGCGTACAGGGCTACGAGCAGTACTTC.

The chain recombines TRBV25-1 with TRBJ2-5; D unclear. This CDR3 is 13 amino acids long. Per germline, CDR1 MGHDK and CDR2 SYGVNS. Trimming left V 2 bases short and J 5 bases short, with 9 bases between. CDR3 region: CASSEAGPETQYF. CDR3 bases: TGTGCCAGCAGTGAAGCTGGTCCGGAGACCCAGTACTTC.

This sequence joins TRBV5-1 and TRBJ2-3; 8 bases map to TRBD1. Germline-derived CDR1 and CDR2 are SGHRS and YFSETQ. J was trimmed by 3 bases and V by 4 bases; bases with no gene match: 7. The CDR3 has 15 residues. CDR3 bases: TGCGCCAGCAGCCCTCAGGACAGGGTAACAGATACGCAGTATTTT. It yields the protein CASSPQDRVTDTQYF.

The rearrangement uses TRBV5-8 and TRBJ1-1, with D perhaps TRBD1 (6 bases). The germline V and J ends were trimmed by 6 bases and 4 bases, with 16 bases remaining between them. The CDR3 runs to 14 residues. Germline CDR1 SGHTS, CDR2 YDEGEE. In nucleotides, the CDR3 is TGTGCCAGCAACTTAGGACAGTGGGGCACTGAAGCTTTCTTT. Translated, it gives CASNLGQWGTEAFF.

The chain is built from TRBV10-3 and TRBJ1-2, with D hard to call. V was trimmed by 0 bases and J by 8 bases, leaving 7 bases between them. Germline V gene lookup returns CDR1 ENHRY and CDR2 SYGVKD. The CDR3 loop spans 12 amino acids. The DNA for the CDR3 is TGTGCCATCAGTGAGTCGGCCAAGGGCTACACCTTC. This codes for CAISESAKGYTF.